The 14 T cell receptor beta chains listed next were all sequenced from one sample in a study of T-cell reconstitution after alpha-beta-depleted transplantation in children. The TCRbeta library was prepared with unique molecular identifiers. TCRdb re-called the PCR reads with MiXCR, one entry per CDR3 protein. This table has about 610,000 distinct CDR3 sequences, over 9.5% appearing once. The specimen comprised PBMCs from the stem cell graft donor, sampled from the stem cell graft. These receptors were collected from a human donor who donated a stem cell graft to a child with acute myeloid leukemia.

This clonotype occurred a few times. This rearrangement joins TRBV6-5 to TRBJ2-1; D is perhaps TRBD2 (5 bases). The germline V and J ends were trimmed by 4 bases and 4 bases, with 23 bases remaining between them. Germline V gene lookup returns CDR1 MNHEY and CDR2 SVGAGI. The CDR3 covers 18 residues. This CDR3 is CASSSPTWFGGPYNEQFF. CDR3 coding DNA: TGTGCCAGCAGTTCCCCTACTTGGTTTGGAGGACCTTACAATGAGCAGTTCTTC.

CDR3 amino acids: CAISVQDQETQYF. Written as DNA, the CDR3 is TGTGCCATCAGCGTGCAGGACCAAGAGACCCAGTACTTC. This chain connects TRBV10-3 to TRBJ2-5, with no clear D. The CDR3 has 13 residues. Between the trimmed V and J ends, which lost 6 bases and 0 bases, there was a span of 8 bases. CDR1 and CDR2 (germline): ENHRY, SYGVKD.

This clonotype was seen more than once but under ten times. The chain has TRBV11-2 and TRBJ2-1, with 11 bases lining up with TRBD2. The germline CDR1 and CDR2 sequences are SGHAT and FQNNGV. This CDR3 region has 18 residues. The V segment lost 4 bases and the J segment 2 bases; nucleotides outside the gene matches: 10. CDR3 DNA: TGTGCCAGCAGCTCGACAAACCGACTAGCGGGAACCTACAATGAGCAGTTCTTC. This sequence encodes CASSSTNRLAGTYNEQFF.

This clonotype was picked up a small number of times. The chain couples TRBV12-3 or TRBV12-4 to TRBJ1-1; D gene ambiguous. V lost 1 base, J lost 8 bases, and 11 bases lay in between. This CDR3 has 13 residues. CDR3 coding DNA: TGTGCCAGCAGTTTAGAACCTGCCCCCGAAGCTTTCTTT. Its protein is CASSLEPAPEAFF.

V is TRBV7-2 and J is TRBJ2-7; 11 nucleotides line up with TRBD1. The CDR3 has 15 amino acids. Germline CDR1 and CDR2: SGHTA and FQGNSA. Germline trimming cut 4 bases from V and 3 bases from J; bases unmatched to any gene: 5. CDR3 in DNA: TGTGCCAGCAGCTCAGGGACAGGGGGAGTCTACGAGCAGTACTTC. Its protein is CASSSGTGGVYEQYF.

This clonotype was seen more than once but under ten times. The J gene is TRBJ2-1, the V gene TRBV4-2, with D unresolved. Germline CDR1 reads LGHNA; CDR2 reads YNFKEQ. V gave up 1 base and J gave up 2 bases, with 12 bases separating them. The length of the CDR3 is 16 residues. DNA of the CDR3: TGTGCCAGCAGCCAAGTAGGGCCGGGCACCTACAATGAGCAGTTCTTC. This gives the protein CASSQVGPGTYNEQFF.

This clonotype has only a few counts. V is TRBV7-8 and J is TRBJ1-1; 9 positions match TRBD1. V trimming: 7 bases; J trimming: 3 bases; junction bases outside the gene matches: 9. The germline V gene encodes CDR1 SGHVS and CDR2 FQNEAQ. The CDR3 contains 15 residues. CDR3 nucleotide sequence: TGTGCCAGCAACCACCTCCGGGACAGGGACACTGAAGCTTTCTTT. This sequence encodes CASNHLRDRDTEAFF. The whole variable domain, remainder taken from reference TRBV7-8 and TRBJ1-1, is GAGVSQSPRYKVAKRGQDVALRCDPISGHVSLFWYQQALGQGPEFLTYFQNEAQLDKSGLPSDRFFAERPEGSVSTLKIQRTQQEDSAVYLCASNHLRDRDTEAFFGQGTRLTVV.

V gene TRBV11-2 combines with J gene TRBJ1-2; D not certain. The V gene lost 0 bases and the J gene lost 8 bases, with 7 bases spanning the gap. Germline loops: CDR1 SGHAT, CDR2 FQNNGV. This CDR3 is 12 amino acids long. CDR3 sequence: CASSLDRSGYTF. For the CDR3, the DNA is TGTGCCAGCAGCTTAGATCGAAGCGGCTACACCTTC.

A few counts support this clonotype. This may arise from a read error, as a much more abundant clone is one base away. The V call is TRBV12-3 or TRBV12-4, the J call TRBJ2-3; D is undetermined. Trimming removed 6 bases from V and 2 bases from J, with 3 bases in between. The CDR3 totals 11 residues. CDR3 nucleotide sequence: TGTGCCAGCAGAATCACAGATACGCAGTATTTT. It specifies CASRITDTQYF.

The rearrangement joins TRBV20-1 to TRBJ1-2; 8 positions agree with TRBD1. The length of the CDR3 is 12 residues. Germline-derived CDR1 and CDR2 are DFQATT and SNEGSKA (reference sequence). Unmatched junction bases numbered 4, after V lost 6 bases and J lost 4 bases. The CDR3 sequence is CSAPDRAYGYTF. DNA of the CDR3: TGCAGTGCCCCGGACAGGGCCTATGGCTACACCTTC.

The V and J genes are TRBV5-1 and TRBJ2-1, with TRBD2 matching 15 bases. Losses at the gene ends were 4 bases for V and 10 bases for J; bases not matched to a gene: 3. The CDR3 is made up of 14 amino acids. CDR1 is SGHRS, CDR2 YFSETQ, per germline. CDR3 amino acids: CASSLGTSGREQFF. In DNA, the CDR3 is TGCGCCAGCAGCCTAGGGACTAGCGGGAGGGAGCAGTTCTTC.

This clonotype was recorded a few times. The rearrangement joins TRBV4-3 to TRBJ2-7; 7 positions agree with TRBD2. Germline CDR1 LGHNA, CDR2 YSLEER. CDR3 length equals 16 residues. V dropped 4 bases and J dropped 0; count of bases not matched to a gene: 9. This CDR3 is CASSPSRAGVSYEQYF. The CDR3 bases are TGCGCCAGCAGCCCGAGTCGGGCGGGGGTCTCCTACGAGCAGTACTTC.

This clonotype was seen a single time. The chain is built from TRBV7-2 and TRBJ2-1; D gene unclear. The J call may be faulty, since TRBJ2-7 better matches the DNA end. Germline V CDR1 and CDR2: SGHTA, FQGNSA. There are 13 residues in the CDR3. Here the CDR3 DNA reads TGTGCCAGCAGCTTTGGAAGGGTAAATGAGCAGTACTTC. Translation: CASSFGRVNEQYF.

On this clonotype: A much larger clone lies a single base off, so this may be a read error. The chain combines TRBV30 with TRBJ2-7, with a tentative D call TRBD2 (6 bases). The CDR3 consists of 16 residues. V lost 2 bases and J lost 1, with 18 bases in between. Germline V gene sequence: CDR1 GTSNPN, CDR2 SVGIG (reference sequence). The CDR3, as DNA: TGTGCCTGGAGTCCCCCAGGACTATCGATTTCCTACGAGCAGTACTTC. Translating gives CAWSPPGLSISYEQYF.